The clone carrying this T cell receptor (beta chain) was recorded only once. Sequenced by immunoSEQ multiplex PCR; TCRdb stores in-frame clones only, minus some. The repertoire holds tens of thousands of clones, with more than 80% as singletons. The V end lost 2 bases, the J end lost 5 bases, and 12 bases lay between the germline ends. The CDR3 sequence is 14 residues long. Germline V gene data show CDR1 as MNHEY and CDR2 as SVGAGI. The data are from a study of T cell changes during pregnancy in multiple sclerosis. The specimen was peripheral blood, collected in the third trimester of pregnancy. This sequence was found in a female donor with multiple sclerosis, enrolled in a pregnancy study. The V gene is TRBV6-5, the J gene TRBJ1-2; a possible D gene is TRBD1 (6 bases). CDR3 sequence (DNA): TGTGCCAGCAGTTACGGGGCAGGGGATTATGGCTACACCTTC. This gives the protein CASSYGAGDYGYTF.